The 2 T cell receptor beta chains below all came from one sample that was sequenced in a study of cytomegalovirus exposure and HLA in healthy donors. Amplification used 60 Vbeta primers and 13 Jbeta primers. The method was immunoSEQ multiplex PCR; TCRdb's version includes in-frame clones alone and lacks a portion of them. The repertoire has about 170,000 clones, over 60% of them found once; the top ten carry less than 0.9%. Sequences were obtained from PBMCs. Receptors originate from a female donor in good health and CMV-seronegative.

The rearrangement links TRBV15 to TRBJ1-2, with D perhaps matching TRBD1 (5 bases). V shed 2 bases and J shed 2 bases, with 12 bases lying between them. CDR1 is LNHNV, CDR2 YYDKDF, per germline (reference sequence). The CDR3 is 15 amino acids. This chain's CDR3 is CATSRTTDSNYGYTF. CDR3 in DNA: TGTGCCACCAGCAGAACCACTGACAGCAACTATGGCTACACCTTC.

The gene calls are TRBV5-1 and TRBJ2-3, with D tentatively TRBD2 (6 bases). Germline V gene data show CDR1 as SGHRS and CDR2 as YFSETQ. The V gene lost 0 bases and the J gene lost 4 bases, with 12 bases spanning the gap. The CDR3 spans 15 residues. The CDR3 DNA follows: TGCGCCAGCAGCTTGGACGGGGGTGGGCCAGATACGCAGTATTTT. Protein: CASSLDGGGPDTQYF.